Following are 19 T cell receptor beta chains from one sample sequenced in a study of blood T cell repertoires in COVID-19. Sequencing was performed with immunoSEQ multiplex PCR; in TCRdb, only in-frame clones are kept and a portion is missing. There are roughly 290,000 clones in the sample; 80% to 90% occur only once, and less than 2.5% lies in the top ten. Sequencing input: PBMCs or T cells enriched from blood (not recorded which). All receptors come from a man aged 25-40 years who had recovered from COVID-19.

The chain carries TRBV7-3 and TRBJ1-1; 7 bases are shared with TRBD1. CDR1 is SGHTA, CDR2 FQGTGA, per germline. CDR3 length equals 16 residues. The ends lost 4 bases at V and 0 bases at J; junction bases unmatched: 8. CDR3 in amino acids: CASSSALDRVNTEAFF. The CDR3 coding sequence is TGTGCCAGCAGCTCCGCCCTCGACAGGGTGAACACTGAAGCTTTCTTT. Looking up the rest from reference TRBV7-3 and TRBJ1-1 gives the full variable domain: GAGVSQTPSNKVTEKGKYVELRCDPISGHTALYWYRQSLGQGPEFLIYFQGTGAADDSGLPNDRFFAVRPEGSVSTLKIQRTERGDSAVYLCASSSALDRVNTEAFFGQGTRLTVV.

This clone was seen once. The J gene is TRBJ1-3, the V gene TRBV7-9, with TRBD1 identical over 8 bases. Germline V gene data show CDR1 as SEHNR and CDR2 as FQNEAQ (reference sequence). The CDR3 contains 14 residues. Losses at the gene ends were 5 bases for V and 7 bases for J; bases not matched to a gene: 7. The CDR3 protein is CASSPGQGFNTIYF. CDR3 DNA sequence: TGTGCCAGCAGCCCCGGACAGGGCTTCAACACCATATATTTT.

V gene TRBV5-1 combines with J gene TRBJ2-7; TRBD1 aligns across 10 bases. V trimming: 4 bases; J trimming: 3 bases; junction bases outside the gene matches: 4. The CDR3 extends over 14 amino acids. Germline CDR1 SGHRS, CDR2 YFSETQ. The CDR3 spells CASSARTGGYEQYF. The CDR3 region has the DNA TGCGCCAGCAGCGCTCGGACAGGGGGCTACGAGCAGTACTTC.

V and J are TRBV10-3 and TRBJ2-1; no clear D gene. The V gene's germline CDR1 is ENHRY and CDR2 SYGVKD. The CDR3 has 13 amino acids. Trimming removed 2 bases at V and 10 bases at J, with 12 bases between. The CDR3 loop reads CAISEDKPREQFF. CDR3 sequence (DNA): TGTGCCATCAGTGAGGATAAACCGCGGGAGCAGTTCTTC.

This chain connects TRBV6-2 or TRBV6-3 to TRBJ2-1; 7 nucleotides align to TRBD1. The V segment lost 0 bases and the J segment 1 base; nucleotides outside the gene matches: 9. The CDR3 length is 18 residues. Germline CDR1 is MNHEY and CDR2 is SVGEGT. CDR3 sequence reads: CASSYSKKTGRSYNEQFF. CDR3 in DNA: TGTGCCAGCAGTTACTCAAAAAAGACAGGGCGTTCCTACAATGAGCAGTTCTTC.

CDR3 sequence: CASSLLSGGYTF. In nucleotides, the CDR3 is TGTGCCAGCAGCCTACTCTCAGGCGGCTACACCTTC. The chain is built from TRBV7-9 and TRBJ1-2; no reliable D call. Germline V CDR1 and CDR2: SEHNR, FQNEAQ (reference sequence). The CDR3 extends over 12 amino acids. V shed 5 bases and J shed 8 bases, with 12 bases lying between them.

This clone was counted once. The V gene is TRBV10-3, the J gene TRBJ2-7, with 8 bases identical to TRBD1. V lost 8 bases to trimming and J lost 0 bases; unmatched junction nucleotides: 3. CDR1 and CDR2 (germline): ENHRY, SYGVKD. The CDR3 runs to 13 residues. This CDR3 reads CAIRQGSSYEQYF. Here the CDR3 DNA reads TGTGCCATCCGACAGGGGAGCTCCTACGAGCAGTACTTC.

The gene calls are TRBV9 and TRBJ2-5, with TRBD1 matching over 7 bases. The CDR3 is 15 amino acids. Germline CDR1 SGDLS, CDR2 YYNGEE. The J segment lost 4 bases and the V segment lost 3 bases, leaving 9 bases of the junction unmatched. The CDR3 DNA is TGTGCCAGCAGCGCTACGGGACAGACTCGAGAGACCCAGTACTTC. Translation gives CASSATGQTRETQYF.

The chain couples TRBV4-1 to TRBJ1-1; D is unclear. Trimming left V 4 bases short and J 0 bases short, with 9 bases between. The CDR3 is made up of 14 amino acids. Germline V gene data show CDR1 as MGHRA and CDR2 as YSYEKL. The CDR3 sequence: CASSPRSMNTEAFF. CDR3 coding DNA: TGCGCCAGCAGCCCCCGGAGCATGAACACTGAAGCTTTCTTT.

The V gene is TRBV27, the J gene TRBJ2-7, with 10 bases that match TRBD1. The CDR3 is 15 amino acids. V shed 5 bases, J shed 3 bases, and the junction held 7 bases outside the gene matches. Looked up from germline, CDR1 is MNHEY and CDR2 is SMNVEV (reference sequence). The CDR3 nucleotides are TGTGCCAGCAGTCCGGGACAGGGGTTCGTCTACGAGCAGTACTTC. Translated: CASSPGQGFVYEQYF.

This chain connects TRBV2 to TRBJ1-2; the match to TRBD1 covers 7 bases. CDR1 SNHLY and CDR2 FYNNEI come from the germline V gene. This CDR3 has 12 residues. V shed 8 bases, J shed 4 bases, and the junction held 4 bases outside the gene matches. The CDR3 here is CASYGTVYGYTF. In DNA, the CDR3 is TGTGCCAGCTACGGGACAGTCTATGGCTACACCTTC. The whole variable domain, remainder taken from reference TRBV2 and TRBJ1-2, is EPEVTQTPSHQVTQMGQEVILRCVPISNHLYFYWYRQILGQKVEFLVSFYNNEISEKSEIFDDQFSVERPDGSNFTLKIRSTKLEDSAMYFCASYGTVYGYTFGSGTRLTVV.

The V call is TRBV2, the J call TRBJ2-7; 8 nucleotides match TRBD2. Per the germline V gene, CDR1 is SNHLY and CDR2 is FYNNEI. J lost 1 base, V lost 10 bases, and 12 bases had no gene match. This CDR3 contains 15 residues. DNA of the CDR3: TGTGCCACAAGAGGGACTAGAAGGTTTTCCTACGAGCAGTACTTC. Translating gives CATRGTRRFSYEQYF.

The V call is TRBV6-1, the J call TRBJ1-5; a possible D gene is TRBD1 (6 bases). The CDR3 loop spans 18 amino acids. CDR1 and CDR2 (germline): MNHNS, SASEGT. Trimming took 3 bases from V and 0 from J, leaving 18 bases between them. The CDR3 DNA reads TGTGCCAGCAGTGAGACTCAGGACAGATACTATAGCAATCAGCCCCAGCATTTT. This codes for CASSETQDRYYSNQPQHF.

The chain is built from TRBV14 and TRBJ2-5, with a weak D call TRBD2 (6 bases). Germline V gene data show CDR1 as SGHDN and CDR2 as FVKESK. The V and J ends lost 1 base and 5 bases respectively, with 11 bases between them. This CDR3 comprises 14 residues. CDR3 in amino acids: CASSQAGGAETQYF. Here the CDR3 DNA reads TGTGCCAGCAGCCAAGCAGGCGGGGCTGAGACCCAGTACTTC.

This chain joins TRBV9 and TRBJ2-1; 14 nucleotides align to TRBD2. Trimming cost V 3 bases and J 10 bases; bases outside gene matches: 3. The CDR3 runs to 14 residues. CDR1 is SGDLS and CDR2 is YYNGEE in the germline V gene. CDR3 nucleotides: TGTGCCAGCAGCGGGACTAGCGGGGGGTGGGAGCAGTTCTTC. Its protein product is CASSGTSGGWEQFF.

CDR3 coding DNA: TGTGCCAGCAGCTTGTATTCAGGACAGGGTGGCAATCAGCCCCAGCATTTT. Translation gives CASSLYSGQGGNQPQHF. V gene TRBV5-6 combines with J gene TRBJ1-5, with 8 bases identical to TRBD1. The CDR3 extends over 17 amino acids. The V gene's germline CDR1 is SGHDT and CDR2 YYEEEE. The junction had 8 bases not matched to a gene; V was cut back by 1 base and J by 2 bases.

This clone was counted between two and nine times. The chain combines TRBV5-1 with TRBJ2-1; TRBD2 might be the D (6 bases). Per the germline V gene, CDR1 is SGHRS and CDR2 is YFSETQ. The CDR3 length is 15 residues. V dropped 6 bases and J dropped 9 bases, with 22 bases sitting between them. The CDR3 protein is CASTAAAGPQGEQFF. The CDR3 DNA is TGCGCCAGCACCGCCGCCGCGGGGCCTCAGGGTGAGCAGTTCTTC.

J is TRBJ2-2 and V is TRBV9; D is ambiguous. In germline, CDR1 is SGDLS, CDR2 YYNGEE. Trimming left V 0 bases short and J 7 bases short, with 10 bases between. The CDR3 extends over 14 amino acids. The CDR3 DNA sequence: TGTGCCAGCAGCGTAGTTCTAGATGGCGGGGAGCTGTTTTTT. This gives the protein CASSVVLDGGELFF.

The V and J genes are TRBV19 and TRBJ2-7, with D possibly matching TRBD1 (5 bases). There are 17 residues in the CDR3. V lost 2 bases and J lost 5, with 22 bases in between. Germline lookup yields CDR1 LNHDA and CDR2 SQIVND (reference sequence). CDR3 sequence (DNA): TGTGCCAGTAGTATAAGGCCAAGGGGCAGCCACCGGGACGAGCAGTACTTC. It yields the protein CASSIRPRGSHRDEQYF.